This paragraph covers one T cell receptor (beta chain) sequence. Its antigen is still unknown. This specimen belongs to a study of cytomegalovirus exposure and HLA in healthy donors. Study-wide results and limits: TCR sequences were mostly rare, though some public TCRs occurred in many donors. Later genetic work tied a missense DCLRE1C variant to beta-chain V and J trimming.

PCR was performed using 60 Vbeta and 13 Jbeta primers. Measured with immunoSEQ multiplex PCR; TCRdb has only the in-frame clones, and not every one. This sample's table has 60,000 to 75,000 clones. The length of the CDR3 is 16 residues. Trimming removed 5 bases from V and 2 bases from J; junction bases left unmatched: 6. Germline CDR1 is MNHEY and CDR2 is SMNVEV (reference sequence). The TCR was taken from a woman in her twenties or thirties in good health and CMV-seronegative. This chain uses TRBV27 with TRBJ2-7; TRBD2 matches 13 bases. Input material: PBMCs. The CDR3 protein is CASSPPGLAGPYEQYF. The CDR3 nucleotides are TGTGCCAGCAGTCCTCCGGGACTAGCGGGACCCTACGAGCAGTACTTC.